A single TCR beta chain is shown here with its context. This sample was included in a study of blood T cell repertoires in COVID-19. The germline gives CDR1 SGHNT, CDR2 YYREEE (reference sequence). The CDR3 totals 14 residues. V trimming: 2 bases; J trimming: 6 bases; junction bases outside the gene matches: 5. Sequenced by immunoSEQ multiplex PCR; TCRdb stores in-frame clones only, minus some. The sample yields fewer than 250,000 clones, approximately 90% seen once. Sequencing was performed on peripheral blood. This TCR was recovered from a man younger than 45 with acute or convalescent COVID-19. V usage is TRBV5-4 and J usage is TRBJ1-2, with 9 positions matching TRBD1. CDR3 amino acids: CASSFDRGLDGYTF. The CDR3, as DNA: TGTGCCAGCAGCTTTGACAGGGGGTTAGATGGCTACACCTTC. Variable domain in full (rest from reference TRBV5-4 and TRBJ1-2): ETGVTQSPTHLIKTRGQQVTLRCSSQSGHNTVSWYQQALGQGPQFIFQYYREEENGRGNFPPRFSGLQFPNYSSELNVNALELDDSALYLCASSFDRGLDGYTFGSGTRLTVV.